This TCR beta chain came from a study of blood T cell repertoires in COVID-19. Study as a whole: T cells, B-cell-depleted T cells, or PBMCs provided the cDNA or gDNA that served as material.

Profiling relied on immunoSEQ multiplex PCR, and the TCRdb table lists in-frame clones only, not all of them. Of around 60,000 clones listed, about 70% are singletons. V gave up 1 base and J gave up 9 bases, with 13 bases separating them. Germline CDR1 SSHAT, CDR2 FNYEAQ (reference sequence). CDR3 length equals 14 residues. The sequence came from a woman aged 50 to 60 with active or convalescent COVID-19. V usage is TRBV7-7 and J usage is TRBJ2-1; a possible D gene is TRBD2 (5 bases). Sequenced input: peripheral blood. The CDR3 DNA is TGTGCCAGCAGCTTAGGGTGGGAGCGGCCTGAGCAGTTCTTC. Protein product: CASSLGWERPEQFF.